This TCR beta chain was sequenced during a study of human T cells and chemical hapten exposure. The CDR3 length is 19 residues. Trimming at V came to 2 bases and at J to 1 base, leaving 10 bases not matched to a gene. CDR1 is SGHDT and CDR2 is YYEEEE in the germline V gene. TCRdb reanalysed the 5' RACE reads using MiXCR and keeps one entry per CDR3 protein. The sample consists of over 70,000 distinct CDR3 sequences, roughly 15% of them appearing once. Total RNA was isolated from whole blood that had not been fractionated. This clonotype was observed a handful of times. The receptor was derived from a female donor in good health. The rearrangement links TRBV5-6 to TRBJ2-3; 13 bases agree with TRBD2. The DNA for the CDR3 is TGTGCCAGCAGCTTACGGACTAGCGGGAGAATTAAGCGCACAGATACGCAGTATTTT. It specifies CASSLRTSGRIKRTDTQYF. The full variable domain, with the rest looked up from reference TRBV5-6 and TRBJ2-3, is DAGVTQSPTHLIKTRGQQVTLRCSPKSGHDTVSWYQQALGQGPQFIFQYYEEEERQRGNFPDRFSGHQFPNYSSELNVNALLLGDSALYLCASSLRTSGRIKRTDTQYFGPGTRLTVL.